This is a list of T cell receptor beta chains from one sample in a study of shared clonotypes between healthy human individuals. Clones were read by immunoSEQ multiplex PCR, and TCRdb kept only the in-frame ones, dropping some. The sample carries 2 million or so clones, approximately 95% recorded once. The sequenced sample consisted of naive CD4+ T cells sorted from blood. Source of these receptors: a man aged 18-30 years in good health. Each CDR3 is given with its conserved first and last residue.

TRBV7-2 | CASSLADISREQYF
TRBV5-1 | CASSWTDLTDGYTF
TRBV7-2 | CASSSGTAYTEAFF
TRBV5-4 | CATTRGQGVEDGELFF
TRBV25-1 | CASSEGGIYEQYF
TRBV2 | CASSLAGIDEQYF
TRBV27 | CASSKMPTPAGELFF
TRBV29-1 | CSVRQGGAEKLFF
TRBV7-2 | CASSLERPLVTQYF
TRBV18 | CASSPNLAGVADTQYF
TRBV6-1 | CASSEGAASYYEQYF
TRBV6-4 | CASSDSRTEETQYF
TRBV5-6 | CASSLGGSGNTIYF
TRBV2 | CASRRTSGLQETQYF
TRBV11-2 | CASSPGGPPRGELFF
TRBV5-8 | CASSLSNMALNTGELFF
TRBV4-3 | CASSQNRDSLSMVGGYTF
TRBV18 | CASSPYLPWTSTGELFF
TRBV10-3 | CAISGDRPYGYTF
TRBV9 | CASSVGGQKSYEQYF
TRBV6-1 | CASSEYWVRMGTF
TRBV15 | CATSRDHRGEAFF
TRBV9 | CASSASGTDNEQFF
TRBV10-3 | CAISQGTNEKLFF